The 13 T cell receptor beta chains below were found in one sample sequenced in a study of cytomegalovirus exposure and HLA in healthy donors. Researchers ran the PCR with 60 Vbeta and 13 Jbeta primers. TCRdb's table, derived via immunoSEQ multiplex PCR, lists solely in-frame clones and lacks some. This table holds some 150,000 clones. The material sequenced was PBMCs. Receptors were obtained from a woman younger than 35 in good health and CMV-seropositive.

The rearrangement uses TRBV7-9 and TRBJ1-1; possibly TRBD1 for D (6 bases). Germline V lookup: CDR1 SEHNR, CDR2 FQNEAQ (reference sequence). The V end was cut by 7 bases, the J end by 8 bases, with 23 bases between. The CDR3 sequence is 15 residues long. CDR3 residues: CASTGGGGGRVEAFF. CDR3 bases: TGTGCCAGCACCGGGGGGGGAGGGGGACGTGTGGAAGCTTTCTTT.

The gene calls are TRBV29-1 and TRBJ1-2; D not certain. Germline V gene lookup returns CDR1 SQVTM and CDR2 ANQGSEA. Deletions cut 4 bases from V and 4 bases from J, with 13 bases between. CDR3 length equals 13 residues. The CDR3 DNA follows: TGCAGCGTTGGCCCCGGTAGCTTCTATGGCTACACCTTC. This gives the protein CSVGPGSFYGYTF.

The chain recombines TRBV7-2 with TRBJ2-7; 11 bases are a match to TRBD2. V dropped 4 bases and J dropped 2; count of bases not matched to a gene: 16. The CDR3 totals 19 residues. CDR1 is SGHTA, CDR2 FQGNSA, per germline. This CDR3 is CASSSPTSGTQIPTYEQYF. DNA for the CDR3: TGTGCCAGCAGCTCCCCGACTAGCGGGACCCAAATTCCCACCTACGAGCAGTACTTC. The variable domain in full, completed from reference TRBV7-2 and TRBJ2-7, reads GAGVSQSPSNKVTEKGKDVELRCDPISGHTALYWYRQSLGQGLEFLIYFQGNSAPDKSGLPSDRFSAERTGGSVSTLTIQRTQQEDSAVYLCASSSPTSGTQIPTYEQYFGPGTRLTVT.

The V call is TRBV5-4, the J call TRBJ2-5, with TRBD2 matching over 10 bases. The closer fit of TRBJ2-7 to the DNA end suggests the J call may be wrong. CDR3 size: 13 residues. Germline V CDR1 and CDR2: SGHNT, YYREEE (reference sequence). The CDR3: CAGRLAGDYEQYF. CDR3 nucleotides: TGTGCCGGTCGTCTAGCGGGGGACTACGAGCAGTACTTC.

About this clone itself: The sample contains more than one DNA sequence encoding this CDR3. The rearrangement uses TRBV5-1 and TRBJ2-1; 7 bases match TRBD1. Germline V gives CDR1 SGHRS, CDR2 YFSETQ. Losses at the gene ends were 0 bases for V and 2 bases for J; bases not matched to a gene: 5. This CDR3 is built from 16 residues. CDR3 DNA sequence: TGCGCCAGCAGCTTGGGACAGGGAGTGGCCTACAATGAGCAGTTCTTC. Amino acids: CASSLGQGVAYNEQFF.

This sequence joins TRBV6-1 and TRBJ1-3; tentatively, D is TRBD1 (5 bases). Germline CDR1 is MNHNS and CDR2 is SASEGT. V lost 7 bases to trimming and J lost 0 bases, with 13 bases between them. This CDR3 is 15 amino acids long. The CDR3 DNA is TGTGCCAGCAAATACAGGTCGAGCTCTGGAAACACCATATATTTT. Translation gives CASKYRSSSGNTIYF.

The CDR3 DNA reads as TGTGCCAGCAGCCAAGTGACTAGCGGGGCCAATGAGCAGTTCTTC. It is translated as CASSQVTSGANEQFF. The rearrangement uses TRBV14 and TRBJ2-1; 11 bases align to TRBD2. With 1 base clipped from V and 6 bases from J, the junction kept 2 bases outside the gene matches. The CDR3 has 15 amino acids. Germline assignment: CDR1 SGHDN and CDR2 FVKESK. Full variable domain (outside the CDR3, taken from reference TRBV14 and TRBJ2-1): EAGVTQFPSHSVIEKGQTVTLRCDPISGHDNLYWYRRVMGKEIKFLLHFVKESKQDESGMPNNRFLAERTGGTYSTLKVQPAELEDSGVYFCASSQVTSGANEQFFGPGTRLTVL.

This chain uses TRBV11-2 with TRBJ1-1; tentatively, D is TRBD1 (6 bases). The CDR3 is 15 residues long. Between the trimmed V and J ends, which lost 0 bases and 6 bases, there was a span of 14 bases. CDR1 is SGHAT, CDR2 FQNNGV, per germline. The CDR3 DNA sequence: TGTGCCAGCAGCTTAGATTCGACAGGTTTTTCTGAAGCTTTCTTT. Translation gives CASSLDSTGFSEAFF.

The chain joins TRBV5-1 to TRBJ2-5; possibly TRBD1 for D (6 bases). The J call may be mistaken, given a closer DNA end match to TRBJ2-7. In germline, CDR1 is SGHRS, CDR2 YFSETQ. The CDR3 has 15 residues. CDR3 sequence reads: CASSLNTGFGSEQYF. DNA of the CDR3: TGCGCCAGCAGCTTGAATACAGGGTTTGGGAGCGAGCAGTACTTC.

The rearrangement joins TRBV30 to TRBJ1-6; 8 bases align to TRBD1. CDR3 length equals 15 residues. CDR1 and CDR2 from the germline V gene are GTSNPN and SVGIG (reference sequence). V shed 5 bases, J shed 5 bases, and the junction held 8 bases outside the gene matches. CDR3 sequence reads: CAWDPDREDNSPLHF. The CDR3 coding sequence is TGTGCCTGGGACCCGGACAGGGAGGATAATTCACCCCTCCACTTT.

The CDR3, as DNA: TGCAGCGTTGTTTTGCGGTTCACAGATACGCAGTATTTT. Its translation is CSVVLRFTDTQYF. This chain links TRBV29-1 with TRBJ2-3; D gene uncertain. From germline, CDR1 is SQVTM and CDR2 ANQGSEA. Trimming removed 4 bases from V and 2 bases from J, with 10 bases in between. The CDR3 is made up of 13 amino acids.

The CDR3 bases are TGCGCCAGCAGTGAAAGGGGGGGAAATTCACCCCTCCACTTT. Translated, it gives CASSERGGNSPLHF. The chain recombines TRBV10-2 with TRBJ1-6; D possibly corresponds to TRBD1 (6 bases). The CDR3 covers 14 residues. In germline, CDR1 is WSHSY, CDR2 SAAADI. Trimming shortened V by 3 bases and J by 7 bases, and 10 bases separated the two germline ends.

This chain uses TRBV19 with TRBJ1-1, with TRBD1 matching 7 bases. The CDR3 loop spans 12 amino acids. Per germline, CDR1 LNHDA and CDR2 SQIVND (reference sequence). V lost 5 bases and J lost 5; bases outside the gene matches: 2. The CDR3 sequence: CASSPDRTEAFF. CDR3 DNA: TGTGCCAGTAGTCCGGACAGGACTGAAGCTTTCTTT.